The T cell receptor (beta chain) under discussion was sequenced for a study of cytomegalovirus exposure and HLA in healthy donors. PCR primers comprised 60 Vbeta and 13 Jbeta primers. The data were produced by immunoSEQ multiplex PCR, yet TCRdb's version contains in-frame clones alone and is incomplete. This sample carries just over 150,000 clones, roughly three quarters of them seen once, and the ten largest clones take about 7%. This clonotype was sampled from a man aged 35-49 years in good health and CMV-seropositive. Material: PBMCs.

CDR3 sequence: CAWAPGTLGRSGELFF. DNA of the CDR3: TGTGCCTGGGCCCCGGGGACTCTCGGTCGGTCCGGGGAGCTGTTTTTT. The chain is built from TRBV30 and TRBJ2-2, with a tentative D call TRBD2 (6 bases). The CDR3 runs 16 residues. CDR1 is GTSNPN, CDR2 SVGIG, per germline (reference sequence). V dropped 5 bases and J dropped 6 bases, with 22 bases sitting between them.